One sample yielded the 31 T cell receptor beta chains listed below, sequenced in a study of CD8+ T cells in alopecia areata. cDNA prepared by RNA extraction and subsequent reverse transcription served as the template for sequencing. The protocol was immunoSEQ multiplex PCR, while the TCRdb copy is restricted to in-frame clones and leaves out a portion. The repertoire includes some 120,000 clones, about 51% of them detected once, and under 12% sits in the top ten. The sequenced sample consisted of NKG2D-low CD8+ T cells sorted from blood. The receptor set was obtained from a human donor with alopecia areata.

Comment on this clone: Additional DNA sequences in this sample encode the identical CDR3. The chain couples TRBV29-1 to TRBJ2-7, with 9 bases matching TRBD1. CDR1 SQVTM and CDR2 ANQGSEA come from the germline V gene. This CDR3 is 12 amino acids long. The junction had 4 bases not matched to a gene; V was cut back by 6 bases and J by 4 bases. This CDR3 is CSVVTGGYEQYF. The CDR3 coding sequence is TGCAGCGTCGTGACAGGGGGATACGAGCAGTACTTC.

The chain combines TRBV9 with TRBJ2-1, with D tentatively TRBD1 (7 bases). Germline V gives CDR1 SGDLS, CDR2 YYNGEE. The CDR3 has 15 residues. Trimming pared 3 bases from V and 0 bases from J, leaving 10 bases between. CDR3 in DNA: TGTGCCAGCAGCGGCGGGACAGACTCCTACAATGAGCAGTTCTTC. It yields the protein CASSGGTDSYNEQFF.

This chain joins TRBV7-8 and TRBJ2-3; 7 bases agree with TRBD2. Germline V gene lookup returns CDR1 SGHVS and CDR2 FQNEAQ. Trimming took 5 bases from V and 9 from J; bases not matched to a gene: 2. The CDR3 covers 11 residues. Here the CDR3 reads CASSPGGTQYF. Written as DNA, the CDR3 is TGTGCCAGCAGCCCCGGGGGGACGCAGTATTTT.

This chain uses TRBV30 with TRBJ2-5, with D maybe TRBD2 (6 bases). Germline V gene data show CDR1 as GTSNPN and CDR2 as SVGIG (reference sequence). The germline V and J ends were trimmed by 1 base and 4 bases, with 13 bases remaining between them. The length of the CDR3 is 14 residues. The CDR3 here is CAWSEGQGGETQYF. The DNA for the CDR3 is TGTGCCTGGAGTGAAGGTCAGGGAGGAGAGACCCAGTACTTC.

This clone has only a few counts. V usage is TRBV7-9 and J usage is TRBJ2-7; no reliable D call. Germline CDR1 is SEHNR and CDR2 is FQNEAQ (reference sequence). CDR3 length equals 15 residues. V lost 2 bases and J 7 bases, leaving 18 bases between the germline ends. The CDR3 DNA is TGTGCCAGCAGCTTATCCCGGACCGGCTCGCAAGAGCAGTACTTC. As protein: CASSLSRTGSQEQYF.

A remark on this clone: This CDR3 is also generated by other DNA sequences in the sample. The chain combines TRBV29-1 with TRBJ2-3; D might be TRBD1 or TRBD2, each matching 5 bases. Germline values: CDR1 SQVTM, CDR2 ANQGSEA. This CDR3 is built from 11 residues. V gave up 7 bases and J gave up 2 bases, with 7 bases separating them. The CDR3 coding sequence is TGCAGCGCGGGACCCACAGATACGCAGTATTTT. This translates into CSAGPTDTQYF.

The chain links TRBV11-2 to TRBJ2-7, with D possibly TRBD2 on 5 matching bases. The CDR3 runs 11 residues. V was shortened by 5 bases and J by 4 bases, with 6 bases between the two germline ends. Germline loops: CDR1 SGHAT, CDR2 FQNNGV. This CDR3 reads CASSRGYEQYF. CDR3 DNA sequence: TGTGCCAGCAGCCGAGGGTACGAGCAGTACTTC.

This chain links TRBV4-1 with TRBJ2-1; D perhaps matches TRBD1 (6 bases). Germline lookup yields CDR1 MGHRA and CDR2 YSYEKL. The CDR3 totals 13 residues. The V end was cut by 1 base, the J end by 8 bases, with 9 bases between. In DNA form, the CDR3 reads TGCGCCAGCAGCCAAGGGCAGGGGTATGAGCAGTTCTTC. It yields the protein CASSQGQGYEQFF.

The chain uses TRBV6-5 and TRBJ1-2, with TRBD1 as a possible D gene (6 bases). Trimming stripped 5 bases from V and 5 bases from J, with 9 bases between. The CDR3 runs to 12 residues. Germline V lookup: CDR1 MNHEY, CDR2 SVGAGI. The CDR3 loop reads CASSNGQYGYTF. CDR3 coding DNA: TGTGCCAGCAGTAACGGACAGTATGGCTACACCTTC.

This clone was picked up a small number of times. J is TRBJ2-7 and V is TRBV29-1; D not resolved. The CDR3 contains 12 residues. Germline CDR1 and CDR2: SQVTM and ANQGSEA. Trimming pared 7 bases from V and 2 bases from J, leaving 12 bases between. CDR3 sequence (DNA): TGCAGCGCAGCTACCTCCCCCTACGAGCAGTACTTC. It yields the protein CSAATSPYEQYF.

This clone was detected only a few times. The gene calls are TRBV19 and TRBJ1-5; D remains ambiguous. The CDR3 is made up of 12 amino acids. Germline loops: CDR1 LNHDA, CDR2 SQIVND (reference sequence). Between the trimmed V and J ends, which lost 7 bases and 4 bases, there was a span of 8 bases. In nucleotides, the CDR3 is TGTGCCAGTACCCCGGGTAATCAGCCCCAGCATTTT. Amino acids: CASTPGNQPQHF.

The rearrangement links TRBV28 to TRBJ2-5, with 12 bases lining up with TRBD1. The CDR3 has 16 amino acids. J gave up 5 bases and V 5 bases, and 9 bases lay outside the gene matches. Germline CDR1 reads MDHEN; CDR2 reads SYDVKM. The CDR3 spells CASSPPGTGGEETQYF. CDR3 nucleotide sequence: TGTGCCAGCAGTCCCCCCGGGACAGGGGGCGAGGAGACCCAGTACTTC.

This clone occurred a few times. The CDR3 nucleotides read TGCGCCAGCAGTCAATCCAGCGGGAGGCCCCCATACGAGCAGTACTTC. This translates into CASSQSSGRPPYEQYF. The chain combines TRBV23-1 with TRBJ2-7; the match to TRBD2 covers 9 bases. TRBV23-1 is sorted into the ORF group, with uncertain function. Trimming cost V 0 bases and J 4 bases; bases outside gene matches: 7. The CDR3 has 16 residues.

V is TRBV29-1 and J is TRBJ2-7; 9 nucleotides agree with TRBD2. This CDR3 is built from 15 residues. In germline, CDR1 is SQVTM, CDR2 ANQGSEA. V was pared by 3 bases and J by 3 bases, with 9 bases of the junction left unmatched. The CDR3 nucleotides read TGCAGCGTTGAGCCCTTGACTAGCGGAGACTACGAGCAGTACTTC. Its translation: CSVEPLTSGDYEQYF.

This clone appeared a few times. The CDR3 bases are TGTGCCAGCAGCTTAGCAAACTACGAGCAGTACTTC. This translates into CASSLANYEQYF. V gene TRBV7-2 combines with J gene TRBJ2-7; unclear D gene. Germline values: CDR1 SGHTA, CDR2 FQGNSA. This CDR3 spans 12 amino acids. V was trimmed by 0 bases and J by 3 bases, leaving 3 bases between them.

This clone occurred once. The J gene is TRBJ2-7, the V gene TRBV5-1; D is unresolved. The CDR3 sequence is 13 residues long. Germline V gene sequence: CDR1 SGHRS, CDR2 YFSETQ. V was trimmed by 3 bases and J by 3 bases, leaving 10 bases between them. The CDR3 nucleotides are TGCGCCAGCAGCTACGGCGGCAGCTACGAGCAGTACTTC. This encodes CASSYGGSYEQYF.

This sequence joins TRBV29-1 and TRBJ2-7; tentative D call: TRBD2 (6 bases). Germline values: CDR1 SQVTM, CDR2 ANQGSEA. The CDR3 totals 12 residues. The V and J ends lost 3 bases and 4 bases respectively, with 10 bases between them. CDR3: CSVDDGSYEQYF. DNA for the CDR3: TGCAGCGTTGACGACGGGAGTTACGAGCAGTACTTC.

The rearrangement joins TRBV4-1 to TRBJ1-5, with D unclear. The CDR3 runs to 13 residues. Germline V gene sequence: CDR1 MGHRA, CDR2 YSYEKL. V was cut by 2 bases and J by 1 base, with 3 bases left in between. The DNA for the CDR3 is TGCGCCAGCAGCCAAAGCAGCAATCAGCCCCAGCATTTT. It is translated as CASSQSSNQPQHF.

This chain uses TRBV5-6 with TRBJ2-6; tentatively, D is TRBD1 (6 bases). V gave up 3 bases and J gave up 2 bases, with 6 bases separating them. CDR3 length: 14 amino acids. Germline V CDR1 and CDR2: SGHDT, YYEEEE. CDR3 amino acids: CASSSGAGANVLTF. Written as DNA, the CDR3 is TGTGCCAGCAGCTCAGGGGCTGGGGCCAACGTCCTGACTTTC.

This clone was detected once. The CDR3 region is CAWSLEGRGKHEQYF. The CDR3 DNA sequence: TGTGCCTGGAGTCTCGAGGGCAGGGGGAAGCACGAGCAGTACTTC. This chain links TRBV30 with TRBJ2-7, with 7 nucleotides matching TRBD1. The CDR3 spans 15 residues. Germline CDR1 is GTSNPN and CDR2 is SVGIG (reference sequence). With 2 bases clipped from V and 5 bases from J, the junction kept 12 bases outside the gene matches.

The chain has TRBV6-6 and TRBJ1-4; weak D call: TRBD1 (5 bases). The CDR3 runs to 13 residues. Germline V gives CDR1 MNHNY, CDR2 SVGAGI (reference sequence). V was pared by 6 bases and J by 6 bases, with 11 bases between. DNA for the CDR3: TGTGCCAGCAGCCCTCAGGGCTATGAAAAACTGTTTTTT. Translating it yields CASSPQGYEKLFF.

In this sample, this clone turned up a few times. This sequence joins TRBV29-1 and TRBJ2-7; TRBD2 agrees at 8 bases. CDR3 length: 13 residues. Per the germline V gene, CDR1 is SQVTM and CDR2 is ANQGSEA. V was pared by 3 bases and J by 2 bases, with 3 bases of the junction left unmatched. The chain's CDR3 is CSVETSEAYEQYF. The DNA for the CDR3 is TGCAGCGTTGAGACTAGCGAGGCCTACGAGCAGTACTTC.

This clone was seen more than once but under ten times. The chain joins TRBV29-1 to TRBJ1-2; D ambiguous. In germline, CDR1 is SQVTM, CDR2 ANQGSEA. The CDR3 contains 11 residues. The V gene lost 4 bases and the J gene lost 8 bases, with 11 bases spanning the gap. The CDR3 spells CSVGTLEGYTF. CDR3 nucleotides: TGCAGCGTTGGCACGCTTGAGGGCTACACCTTC.

In its sample, this clone was seen a few times. The chain uses TRBV29-1 and TRBJ2-4, with D possibly called TRBD1 or TRBD2 (5 bases each). This CDR3 is 14 amino acids long. CDR1 SQVTM and CDR2 ANQGSEA come from the germline V gene. V lost 7 bases to trimming and J lost 2 bases, with 15 bases between them. CDR3 coding DNA: TGCAGCGCCCCTGGGGGTGGGTCCAAAAACATTCAGTACTTC. It encodes CSAPGGGSKNIQYF.

This sequence joins TRBV5-6 and TRBJ2-1; 10 nucleotides agree with TRBD2. CDR3 length: 11 residues. V lost 4 bases, J lost 15 bases, and 4 bases stayed unmatched. Per germline, CDR1 SGHDT and CDR2 YYEEEE. The CDR3 protein is CASSQRGGWFF. For the CDR3, the DNA is TGTGCCAGCAGCCAGCGGGGGGGATGGTTCTTC.

The chain uses TRBV7-2 and TRBJ1-6; D uncertain. Germline assignment: CDR1 SGHTA and CDR2 FQGNSA. There are 14 residues in the CDR3. Trimming took 2 bases from V and 7 from J, leaving 9 bases between them. This CDR3 is CASSLTFRNSPLHF. The CDR3 DNA reads as TGTGCCAGCAGCTTAACCTTTAGGAATTCACCCCTCCACTTT.

This clone has just a few counts. The chain joins TRBV29-1 to TRBJ2-2; 9 nucleotides agree with TRBD2. Germline CDR1 is SQVTM and CDR2 is ANQGSEA. J gave up 1 base and V 4 bases, and 4 bases lay outside the gene matches. This CDR3 region has 15 residues. CDR3: CSVAGAGGNTGELFF. The CDR3 DNA reads as TGCAGCGTTGCTGGAGCGGGAGGGAACACCGGGGAGCTGTTTTTT.

This sequence joins TRBV29-1 and TRBJ2-7; D remains ambiguous. The CDR3 length is 10 residues. V gave up 5 bases and J gave up 5 bases, with 7 bases separating them. Germline V gene sequence: CDR1 SQVTM, CDR2 ANQGSEA. As DNA, the CDR3 is TGCAGCGTTTGGCAGGACGAGCAGTACTTC. This sequence encodes CSVWQDEQYF.

The chain carries TRBV2 and TRBJ1-1; D not certain. Germline CDR1 reads SNHLY; CDR2 reads FYNNEI. V was pared by 8 bases and J by 1 base, with 8 bases between. The CDR3 totals 12 residues. CDR3 DNA: TGTGCCAGCGAGGCGGCGAACACTGAAGCTTTCTTT. Protein: CASEAANTEAFF.

Comment on this clone: A read error may account for a junction end that differs from germline. V and J are TRBV30 and TRBJ2-7; either TRBD1 or TRBD2 may supply D (5 bases each). Looked up from germline, CDR1 is GTSNPN and CDR2 is SVGIG (reference sequence). The CDR3 runs 13 residues. The CDR3 spells CAWSLQTGGTRHF. CDR3 sequence (DNA): TGTGCCTGGAGTTTGCAGACTGGTGGGACCAGGCACTTC.

The gene calls are TRBV29-1 and TRBJ1-1; D not certain. V was clipped by 7 bases and J by 1 base, with 16 bases between them. Germline CDR1 SQVTM, CDR2 ANQGSEA. The length of the CDR3 is 14 residues. For the CDR3, the DNA is TGCAGCGCTGCGAAATCGTCTTGGAACACTGAAGCTTTCTTT. Amino acid sequence: CSAAKSSWNTEAFF.